These 7 T cell receptor beta chains came from one sample sequenced in a study of blood T cell repertoires in COVID-19. The assay was immunoSEQ multiplex PCR, and TCRdb's table has in-frame clones only and misses some. The data show more than 65,000 clones, with around 83% seen just once and around 5% held by the top ten. Sequencing used peripheral blood. The receptors derive from a man aged 50 or older with active COVID-19.

The chain recombines TRBV19 with TRBJ2-1; TRBD1 might be the D (5 bases). Trimming removed 1 base from V and 9 bases from J, with 19 bases in between. Germline V gene sequence: CDR1 LNHDA, CDR2 SQIVND (reference sequence). The CDR3 is made up of 16 amino acids. CDR3 region: CASSIGFPLRVPEQFF. CDR3 nucleotides: TGTGCCAGTAGTATAGGGTTCCCCCTCAGGGTTCCTGAGCAGTTCTTC.

This clone was observed once. The chain joins TRBV6-4 to TRBJ2-3; D is uncertain. The germline CDR1 and CDR2 sequences are MRHNA and SNTAGT. The CDR3 contains 13 residues. V dropped 2 bases and J dropped 2 bases, with 5 bases sitting between them. The CDR3 DNA reads TGTGCCAGCAGTGACGAACACACAGATACGCAGTATTTT. This encodes CASSDEHTDTQYF.

In its sample, this clone was seen once. V is TRBV9 and J is TRBJ1-1, with D unclear. The V gene's germline CDR1 is SGDLS and CDR2 YYNGEE. Between the trimmed V and J ends, which lost 3 bases and 1 base, there was a span of 10 bases. The CDR3 extends over 14 amino acids. CDR3 nucleotides: TGTGCCAGCAGCGCCGGCCGGGAGAACACTGAAGCTTTCTTT. Encoded protein: CASSAGRENTEAFF.

The rearrangement joins TRBV3-1 (or the pseudogene TRBV3-2) to TRBJ2-6; TRBD2 matches at 12 bases. This CDR3 is built from 20 residues. Germline lookup yields CDR1 LGHDT and CDR2 YNNKEL (reference sequence). Trimming removed 4 bases from V and 2 bases from J; junction bases left unmatched: 12. The CDR3: CASSRQPRTSGGTGANVLTF. The CDR3 nucleotides read TGTGCCAGCAGCCGACAACCCCGCACTAGCGGGGGGACTGGGGCCAACGTCCTGACTTTC.

The chain carries TRBV7-8 and TRBJ2-3; D not resolved. Trimming left V 5 bases short and J 5 bases short, with 8 bases between. Germline V gene sequence: CDR1 SGHVS, CDR2 FQNEAQ. The CDR3 spans 12 residues. CDR3 sequence: CASSPGRDTQYF. The CDR3 DNA is TGTGCCAGCAGCCCAGGTAGAGATACGCAGTATTTT.

This sequence joins TRBV28 and TRBJ2-2, with 10 nucleotides matching TRBD2. The trim removed 7 bases at V and 0 bases at J, leaving 5 bases unmatched. The length of the CDR3 is 16 residues. Looked up from germline, CDR1 is MDHEN and CDR2 is SYDVKM. The CDR3 reads CASTTSGTSNTGELFF. The CDR3 nucleotides are TGTGCCAGCACTACTAGCGGGACCTCGAACACCGGGGAGCTGTTTTTT.

The chain links TRBV5-1 to TRBJ2-5; D remains unclear. There are 13 residues in the CDR3. V lost 0 bases to trimming and J lost 2 bases, with 5 bases between them. The germline V gene encodes CDR1 SGHRS and CDR2 YFSETQ. The chain's CDR3 is CASSLGLQETQYF. The CDR3 DNA reads as TGCGCCAGCAGCTTGGGTCTGCAAGAGACCCAGTACTTC.